In this sample, the clone carrying this T cell receptor (beta chain) turned up a few times. Its antigen is not known. Semi-nested PCR with Nested Universal Primer A followed constant-region reverse priming of full-length variable regions. Each CDR3 protein is one row after TCRdb ran MiXCR on the 5' RACE reads. The sample lists tens of thousands of distinct CDR3 sequences; 25% to 30% were seen once. Cells sorted as Tregs were CD4+, CD25+ and CD127-/low. V lost 1 base, J lost 3 bases, and 11 bases stayed unmatched. CDR3 length: 20 residues. CDR1 and CDR2 (germline): MGHRA, YSYEKL. Notes on the study in general: The larger cohort examined one V-J beta rearrangement, not whole repertoires. Greatest tumor Treg TCR overlap was with tumor naive CD4+ cells. Tumor memory CD4+ T cell TCR gene usage was found to cluster with blood and lymph node memory CD4+ cells and with lymph node naive CD4+ cells.

Sequenced input: tumor-infiltrating Tregs sorted from the breast tumor. The sequence derives from a female donor with breast cancer. The chain carries TRBV4-1 and TRBJ2-4, with 14 bases fitting TRBD2. CDR3 nucleotide sequence: TGCGCCAGCAGCCAAGGGCGACTAGCGGGAGGGCCCTCAGGCAAAAACATTCAGTACTTC. Translation: CASSQGRLAGGPSGKNIQYF.